One and the same sample provided the 22 T cell receptor beta chains below, sequenced in a study of blood T cell repertoires in COVID-19. Here immunoSEQ multiplex PCR was the method, and the copy in TCRdb shows in-frame clones only, minus some. Among 100,000 or so clones, about 86% were seen once, and the ten largest hold 2.7%. The sequencing sample was made of PBMCs or T cells enriched from blood (not recorded which). The receptors derive from a woman in her 50s who had recovered from COVID-19.

The chain couples TRBV25-1 to TRBJ2-1, with TRBD2 matching 11 bases. CDR3 length: 17 amino acids. V lost 4 bases, J lost 8 bases, and 13 bases stayed unmatched. Germline V lookup: CDR1 MGHDK, CDR2 SYGVNS. For the CDR3, the DNA is TGTGCCAGCAGTGCCTCATTCACTAGCGGGAGTCTAGATGAGCAGTTCTTC. It yields the protein CASSASFTSGSLDEQFF. Full variable domain (outside the CDR3, taken from reference TRBV25-1 and TRBJ2-1): EADIYQTPRYLVIGTGKKITLECSQTMGHDKMYWYQQDPGMELHLIHYSYGVNSTEKGDLSSESTVSRIRTEHFPLTLESARPSHTSQYLCASSASFTSGSLDEQFFGPGTRLTVL.

The gene calls are TRBV29-1 and TRBJ1-1; no clear D. Looked up from germline, CDR1 is SQVTM and CDR2 is ANQGSEA. Trimming removed 3 bases from V and 1 base from J, with 6 bases in between. The length of the CDR3 is 12 residues. The CDR3 here is CSVDSQNTEAFF. The CDR3 region has the DNA TGCAGCGTTGACAGTCAGAACACTGAAGCTTTCTTT.

This clone has just one count. The chain links TRBV2 to TRBJ1-2, with 8 positions matching TRBD1. V dropped 9 bases and J dropped 4; count of bases not matched to a gene: 7. The CDR3 is 13 amino acids. Germline CDR1 SNHLY, CDR2 FYNNEI. The CDR3 DNA reads as TGTGCCAGAAAAGGACAGGGTGTCTATGGCTACACCTTC. It translates to CARKGQGVYGYTF.

The chain is built from TRBV6-6 and TRBJ2-2; D call uncertain. This CDR3 is 15 amino acids long. Germline loops: CDR1 MNHNY, CDR2 SVGAGI (reference sequence). The V gene lost 1 base and the J gene lost 1 base, with 7 bases spanning the gap. The CDR3 sequence: CASSYLVENTGELFF. CDR3 in DNA: TGTGCCAGCAGTTACTTAGTCGAGAACACCGGGGAGCTGTTTTTT.

This chain links TRBV29-1 with TRBJ2-3; 9 nucleotides align to TRBD1. With 8 bases clipped from V and 1 base from J, the junction kept 7 bases outside the gene matches. There are 14 residues in the CDR3. CDR1 and CDR2 from the germline V gene are SQVTM and ANQGSEA. CDR3 in DNA: TGCAGCAGCAACAGGGGGCTCGGCACAGATACGCAGTATTTT. Protein sequence: CSSNRGLGTDTQYF.

The V gene is TRBV10-3, the J gene TRBJ2-3; 11 bases align to TRBD1. V shed 5 bases and J 4 bases; nucleotides not matched to a gene: 2. The CDR3 is 14 amino acids. Germline V gene sequence: CDR1 ENHRY, CDR2 SYGVKD. CDR3 nucleotide sequence: TGTGCCATCAGTCGGACAGGGGGCTCAGATACGCAGTATTTT. It codes for CAISRTGGSDTQYF.

This clone was detected only once. This chain connects TRBV12-3 or TRBV12-4 to TRBJ1-2; possible D gene TRBD1, 5 bases. Trimming removed 5 bases at V and 13 bases at J, with 17 bases between. The CDR3 is 12 residues long. CDR3 region: CASSLLVRGITF. CDR3 bases: TGTGCCAGCAGTCTGCTCGTCCGGGGGATCACCTTC.

J is TRBJ1-1 and V is TRBV28; weak D call: TRBD1 (5 bases). The CDR3 covers 14 residues. The V end was cut by 2 bases, the J end by 6 bases, with 13 bases between. Germline CDR1 reads MDHEN; CDR2 reads SYDVKM. The CDR3 nucleotides are TGTGCCAGCAGTTTAGCGTGGGGCGACCCTGAAGCTTTCTTT. Residues: CASSLAWGDPEAFF.

The chain recombines TRBV28 with TRBJ2-2, with 14 positions matching TRBD2. CDR3 length: 18 amino acids. Unmatched junction bases numbered 13, after V lost 6 bases and J lost 7 bases. Looked up from germline, CDR1 is MDHEN and CDR2 is SYDVKM. The DNA for the CDR3 is TGTGCCAGCAGACAAACGGGACTAGCGGGAGTAGGCCTCGGGGAGCTGTTTTTT. Amino acids: CASRQTGLAGVGLGELFF.

V is TRBV9 and J is TRBJ1-1; 7 nucleotides align to TRBD1. CDR1 and CDR2 (germline): SGDLS, YYNGEE. V trimming: 3 bases; J trimming: 6 bases; junction bases outside the gene matches: 8. The CDR3 spans 14 residues. CDR3 amino acids: CASSGQGIRAEAFF. The CDR3 DNA follows: TGTGCCAGCAGCGGACAGGGAATTAGGGCTGAAGCTTTCTTT.

The V gene is TRBV5-8, the J gene TRBJ2-1, with 9 bases identical to TRBD1. The V and J ends lost 3 bases and 5 bases, in that order; junction bases with no gene match: 6. The CDR3 totals 15 residues. The germline gives CDR1 SGHTS, CDR2 YDEGEE. CDR3 DNA sequence: TGTGCCAGCAGCTGGGACAGGGCTTTCGACAATGAGCAGTTCTTC. Its translation: CASSWDRAFDNEQFF.

The gene calls are TRBV6-5 and TRBJ2-3; weak D call: TRBD2 (5 bases). V dropped 2 bases and J dropped 7 bases, with 13 bases sitting between them. CDR1 MNHEY and CDR2 SVGAGI come from the germline V gene. The CDR3 has 14 amino acids. CDR3 sequence: CASSYGRGKYTQYF. CDR3 coding DNA: TGTGCCAGCAGTTACGGTCGAGGGAAATATACGCAGTATTTT.

The V call is TRBV19, the J call TRBJ2-3; a possible D gene is TRBD1 (6 bases). Germline loops: CDR1 LNHDA, CDR2 SQIVND (reference sequence). The CDR3 extends over 15 amino acids. The germline V and J ends were trimmed by 3 bases and 2 bases, with 12 bases remaining between them. The CDR3 sequence is CASSITGMDTDTQYF. The CDR3, as DNA: TGTGCCAGTAGTATTACAGGGATGGACACAGATACGCAGTATTTT.

This clone was picked up one time. The J gene is TRBJ1-4, the V gene TRBV7-2; 10 bases line up with TRBD1. Trimming took 1 base from V and 6 from J; bases not matched to a gene: 2. CDR1 and CDR2 (germline): SGHTA, FQGNSA. The CDR3 contains 15 residues. CDR3 DNA sequence: TGTGCCAGCAGCTTAGGAGGGACAGGGGATGAAAAACTGTTTTTT. Translation: CASSLGGTGDEKLFF.

This clone appeared a few times. This chain uses TRBV28 with TRBJ2-4, with TRBD1 matching over 8 bases. There are 16 residues in the CDR3. Germline CDR1 and CDR2: MDHEN and SYDVKM. With V trimmed by 4 bases and J by 7 bases, 12 bases remained unmatched. The CDR3 region has the DNA TGTGCCAGCAGTTCCGCCCAGGGGGCTGAGAGGAACATTCAGTACTTC. As protein: CASSSAQGAERNIQYF.

The rearrangement links TRBV7-3 to TRBJ2-2; D gene unclear. The CDR3 is made up of 12 amino acids. The V gene's germline CDR1 is SGHTA and CDR2 FQGTGA. Trimming cost V 4 bases and J 3 bases, with 3 bases left between them. This CDR3 reads CASSSDTGELFF. The CDR3 bases are TGTGCCAGCAGCTCCGACACCGGGGAGCTGTTTTTT.

This rearrangement joins TRBV5-4 to TRBJ2-2, with TRBD1 matching over 9 bases. Losses at the gene ends were 1 base for V and 8 bases for J; bases not matched to a gene: 12. The CDR3 spans 17 residues. Per germline, CDR1 SGHNT and CDR2 YYREEE (reference sequence). CDR3: CASSLSSGQGPRGELFF. The CDR3 region has the DNA TGTGCCAGCAGCTTGTCTTCGGGACAGGGACCTAGGGGGGAGCTGTTTTTT.

As concerns this clone: In the same sample, other DNA sequences code for this CDR3. The CDR3 loop reads CASSLAGYGYTF. In nucleotides, the CDR3 is TGTGCCAGCAGCTTGGCCGGCTATGGCTACACCTTC. The V and J genes are TRBV5-4 and TRBJ1-2; unclear D gene. V dropped 0 bases and J dropped 4 bases, with 4 bases sitting between them. Per germline, CDR1 SGHNT and CDR2 YYREEE (reference sequence). The CDR3 loop spans 12 amino acids.

The chain links TRBV3-1 (or the pseudogene TRBV3-2) to TRBJ2-3, with TRBD2 identical over 10 bases. The V gene's germline CDR1 is LGHDT and CDR2 YNNKEL (reference sequence). V trimming: 4 bases; J trimming: 0 bases; junction bases outside the gene matches: 4. CDR3 length: 16 residues. The CDR3 region is CASSPGTSDSTDTQYF. In DNA form, the CDR3 reads TGTGCCAGCAGCCCGGGGACTAGCGATAGCACAGATACGCAGTATTTT.

The chain joins TRBV9 to TRBJ2-7, with TRBD2 matching over 10 bases. Germline CDR1 SGDLS, CDR2 YYNGEE. CDR3 length: 14 amino acids. V lost 1 base to trimming and J lost 3 bases; unmatched junction nucleotides: 1. The CDR3 bases are TGTGCCAGCAGCGTACTAGCGGGAGACTACGAGCAGTACTTC. Encoded protein: CASSVLAGDYEQYF.

The chain combines TRBV15 with TRBJ1-2; 10 bases agree with TRBD1. Trimming at V came to 5 bases and at J to 4 bases, leaving 7 bases not matched to a gene. Germline V gives CDR1 LNHNV, CDR2 YYDKDF (reference sequence). The CDR3 length is 15 residues. CDR3 sequence reads: CATSGVGTGVYGYTF. The DNA for the CDR3 is TGTGCCACCAGCGGCGTAGGGACAGGGGTCTATGGCTACACCTTC.

V usage is TRBV24-1 and J usage is TRBJ2-2; D is possibly TRBD1 (6 bases). From germline, CDR1 is KGHDR and CDR2 SFDVKD. The CDR3 sequence is 16 residues long. V gave up 0 bases and J gave up 3 bases, with 10 bases separating them. The CDR3 region is CATSDLGAGDTGELFF. The CDR3 bases are TGTGCCACCAGTGATTTGGGGGCAGGGGACACCGGGGAGCTGTTTTTT.